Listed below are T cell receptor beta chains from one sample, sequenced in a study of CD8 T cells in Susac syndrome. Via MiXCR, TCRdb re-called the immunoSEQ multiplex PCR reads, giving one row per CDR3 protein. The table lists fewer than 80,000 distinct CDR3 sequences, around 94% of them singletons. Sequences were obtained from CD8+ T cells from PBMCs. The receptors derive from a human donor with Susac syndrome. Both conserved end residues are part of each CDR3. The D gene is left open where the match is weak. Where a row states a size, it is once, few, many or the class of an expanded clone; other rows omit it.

CDR3 DNA: TGTGCCAGTAGTTCTCTACTAGACAATGAGCAGTTCTTC
CDR3 protein: CASSSLLDNEQFF
V gene: TRBV19
J gene: TRBJ2-1
D gene: .
clone size: once

CDR3 DNA: TGTGCCAGCAGCTTAGTTTCCTGGGCAAGCTCTGGGGCCAACGTCCTGACTTTC
CDR3 protein: CASSLVSWASSGANVLTF
V gene: TRBV11-2
J gene: TRBJ2-6
D gene: .
clone size: .

CDR3 DNA: TGTGCCAGCAGCCCGGGACAGGGGGCAAGGGAGCTGTTTTTT
CDR3 protein: CASSPGQGARELFF
V gene: TRBV2
J gene: TRBJ2-2
D gene: TRBD1
clone size: .

CDR3 DNA: TGCAGTGCTTCCCGGGGGCCCACAGATACGCAGTATTTT
CDR3 protein: CSASRGPTDTQYF
V gene: TRBV20-1
J gene: TRBJ2-3
D gene: .
clone size: .

CDR3 DNA: TGTGCCAGCAGCCAAGTCCGTTCGTTCCACGAGCAGTACTTC
CDR3 protein: CASSQVRSFHEQYF
V gene: TRBV14
J gene: TRBJ2-7
D gene: .
clone size: .

CDR3 DNA: TGTGCCAGCAGACTCAGGGTTTCAACTAATGAAAAACTGTTTTTT
CDR3 protein: CASRLRVSTNEKLFF
V gene: TRBV6-6
J gene: TRBJ1-4
D gene: .
clone size: .

CDR3 DNA: TGTGCCAGCAGCCAAGAGCTACAGGGTAATGAGCAGTTCTTC
CDR3 protein: CASSQELQGNEQFF
V gene: TRBV7-8
J gene: TRBJ2-1
D gene: .
clone size: .

CDR3 DNA: TGCAGCGTTGCTGGAGGATTCGCCGCCTACGAGCAGTACTTC
CDR3 protein: CSVAGGFAAYEQYF
V gene: TRBV29-1
J gene: TRBJ2-7
D gene: .
clone size: .

CDR3 DNA: TGTGCCAGCAGTTGGACAGGGAGGAGCGAGCAGTACTTC
CDR3 protein: CASSWTGRSEQYF
V gene: TRBV6-5
J gene: TRBJ2-7
D gene: TRBD1
clone size: few

CDR3 DNA: TGTGCCACCAGCAGAGATAAGGGAGCGGGGACCAAAAACATTCAGTACTTC
CDR3 protein: CATSRDKGAGTKNIQYF
V gene: TRBV15
J gene: TRBJ2-4
D gene: TRBD2
clone size: .

CDR3 DNA: TGTGCCAGCAGTTCGACCGTATCTGGGGCCAACGTCCTGACTTTC
CDR3 protein: CASSSTVSGANVLTF
V gene: TRBV6-2/TRBV6-3
J gene: TRBJ2-6
D gene: .
clone size: .

CDR3 DNA: TGTGCCAGTTTATTGGACAAGAACTACGATGAGCAGTTCTTC
CDR3 protein: CASLLDKNYDEQFF
V gene: TRBV7-8
J gene: TRBJ2-1
D gene: .
clone size: once

CDR3 DNA: TGCAGCGCGACCGACAGGGTGCGAGGGGAGACCCAGTACTTC
CDR3 protein: CSATDRVRGETQYF
V gene: TRBV20-1
J gene: TRBJ2-5
D gene: TRBD1
clone size: .

CDR3 DNA: TGCAGTGCTAGAGATCCCAGGGGCGCGGGTAGGGAGACCCAGTACTTC
CDR3 protein: CSARDPRGAGRETQYF
V gene: TRBV20-1
J gene: TRBJ2-5
D gene: .
clone size: .

CDR3 DNA: TGCGCCAGCAGTGAGGGGGGAAAGCAGTACTTC
CDR3 protein: CASSEGGKQYF
V gene: TRBV10-1
J gene: TRBJ2-7
D gene: .
clone size: .

CDR3 DNA: TGTGCCGCTGGCCAGGGCTTAGACTATGGCTACACCTTC
CDR3 protein: CAAGQGLDYGYTF
V gene: TRBV19
J gene: TRBJ1-2
D gene: .
clone size: .

CDR3 DNA: TGCGCCAGCAAAGAAGGGACAGGTTTCTACGAGCAGTACTTC
CDR3 protein: CASKEGTGFYEQYF
V gene: TRBV4-1
J gene: TRBJ2-7
D gene: TRBD1
clone size: .

CDR3 DNA: TGTGCCAGCAGCTTAGGAGGACAGGGCCCCTCGTTCTTC
CDR3 protein: CASSLGGQGPSFF
V gene: TRBV7-9
J gene: TRBJ2-1
D gene: TRBD1
clone size: .

CDR3 DNA: TGTGCCAGCAGCCAATCCGGAGGGGCAGTGGGTTGGGAGACCCAGTACTTC
CDR3 protein: CASSQSGGAVGWETQYF
V gene: TRBV3-1
J gene: TRBJ2-5
D gene: .
clone size: .

CDR3 DNA: TGTGCCAGCAGCTCCATAATCACAGGGAATTCACCCCTCCACTTT
CDR3 protein: CASSSIITGNSPLHF
V gene: TRBV7-6
J gene: TRBJ1-6
D gene: .
clone size: .

CDR3 DNA: TGTGCCAGCAGCGTAGAACTAGCGGGGGGCGAGCAGTTCTTC
CDR3 protein: CASSVELAGGEQFF
V gene: TRBV9
J gene: TRBJ2-1
D gene: TRBD2
clone size: .

CDR3 DNA: TGCGCCAGCAGCCAAATTAGCGGGGGGGAGCTGTTTTTT
CDR3 protein: CASSQISGGELFF
V gene: TRBV4-1
J gene: TRBJ2-2
D gene: TRBD2
clone size: .

CDR3 DNA: TGTGCCAGCAGCCCCCGGGACAGGGTATCCGAGCAGTACTTC
CDR3 protein: CASSPRDRVSEQYF
V gene: TRBV9
J gene: TRBJ2-7
D gene: TRBD1
clone size: .

CDR3 DNA: TGTGCCAGCAGTTTCACTGCCGGGACATCCGTCGACGAGCAGTACTTC
CDR3 protein: CASSFTAGTSVDEQYF
V gene: TRBV12-3/TRBV12-4
J gene: TRBJ2-7
D gene: .
clone size: .

CDR3 DNA: TGTGCCAGCAGTTACGAAGGCACCCCCGACACCTTC
CDR3 protein: CASSYEGTPDTF
V gene: TRBV6-2/TRBV6-3
J gene: TRBJ1-2
D gene: .
clone size: once

CDR3 DNA: TGTGCCAGCAGTGAACGAGGGGGCGGTAGTTCCTACGAGCAGTACTTC
CDR3 protein: CASSERGGGSSYEQYF
V gene: TRBV2
J gene: TRBJ2-7
D gene: TRBD1
clone size: .

CDR3 DNA: TGCAGCGTACTGAACCCCGCTGGCGGCTATGGCTACACCTTC
CDR3 protein: CSVLNPAGGYGYTF
V gene: TRBV29-1
J gene: TRBJ1-2
D gene: .
clone size: .

CDR3 DNA: TGCGCCAGCAGCCAAGATGGGGGAACCGGAAACACCATATATTTT
CDR3 protein: CASSQDGGTGNTIYF
V gene: TRBV4-3
J gene: TRBJ1-3
D gene: .
clone size: .

CDR3 DNA: TGTGCCGTTAAACCAGGCGACCGCGATACGCAGTATTTT
CDR3 protein: CAVKPGDRDTQYF
V gene: TRBV2
J gene: TRBJ2-3
D gene: .
clone size: .

CDR3 DNA: TGCGCCAGCAGCTCGGCGAATTCACCCCTCCACTTT
CDR3 protein: CASSSANSPLHF
V gene: TRBV5-1
J gene: TRBJ1-6
D gene: .
clone size: once

CDR3 DNA: TGTGCCTCTGAGAGCACTGAAGCTTTCTTT
CDR3 protein: CASESTEAFF
V gene: TRBV19
J gene: TRBJ1-1
D gene: .
clone size: few

CDR3 DNA: TGCGCCAGCAGCTCTGCAGGGCCTTTCACTGAAGCTTTCTTT
CDR3 protein: CASSSAGPFTEAFF
V gene: TRBV5-1
J gene: TRBJ1-1
D gene: .
clone size: .

CDR3 DNA: TGTGCCAGCAGCCCGAAAGGTGAAAAACTGTTTTTT
CDR3 protein: CASSPKGEKLFF
V gene: TRBV7-9
J gene: TRBJ1-4
D gene: .
clone size: .

CDR3 DNA: TGTGCCAGCCGGACAGCCTCGAACACCGGGGAGCTGTTTTTT
CDR3 protein: CASRTASNTGELFF
V gene: TRBV7-9
J gene: TRBJ2-2
D gene: .
clone size: .

CDR3 DNA: TGTGCCACCAGTGAGAGTTCCTCCAGCGAGCAGTACTTC
CDR3 protein: CATSESSSSEQYF
V gene: TRBV24-1
J gene: TRBJ2-7
D gene: .
clone size: .

CDR3 DNA: TGTGCCAGCAGGGGGTCCGGCTACACCTTC
CDR3 protein: CASRGSGYTF
V gene: TRBV2
J gene: TRBJ1-2
D gene: .
clone size: .

CDR3 DNA: TGCGCCAGCAGCCATCCCCCGGGACTAGCGGCCGGGGAGCTGTTTTTT
CDR3 protein: CASSHPPGLAAGELFF
V gene: TRBV4-1
J gene: TRBJ2-2
D gene: TRBD2
clone size: .

CDR3 DNA: TGTGCCAGCAGCGCCCCAATAGACAATGAGCAGTTCTTC
CDR3 protein: CASSAPIDNEQFF
V gene: TRBV9
J gene: TRBJ2-1
D gene: .
clone size: .

CDR3 DNA: TGCGCCAGCAGCTTAACAGATGAGCAGTTCTTC
CDR3 protein: CASSLTDEQFF
V gene: TRBV5-1
J gene: TRBJ2-1
D gene: .
clone size: .

CDR3 DNA: TGTGCCAGCCCCCACCCCGACGGATTAAGTTATGGCTACACCTTC
CDR3 protein: CASPHPDGLSYGYTF
V gene: TRBV2
J gene: TRBJ1-2
D gene: .
clone size: once

CDR3 DNA: TGTGCCAGCAGCCAAGGAAGGGGCCTAGCCCTTGCGCAAGAGACCCAGTACTTC
CDR3 protein: CASSQGRGLALAQETQYF
V gene: TRBV3-1
J gene: TRBJ2-5
D gene: .
clone size: .

CDR3 DNA: TGTGCCAGCAGTTACTTACCAGGGAACACCGGGGAGCTGTTTTTT
CDR3 protein: CASSYLPGNTGELFF
V gene: TRBV6-5
J gene: TRBJ2-2
D gene: .
clone size: .

CDR3 DNA: TGTGCCAGCGCCACCGGGGGAGGCGAGCCCCAGCATTTT
CDR3 protein: CASATGGGEPQHF
V gene: TRBV7-3
J gene: TRBJ1-5
D gene: .
clone size: .

CDR3 DNA: TGTGCCAGCAGTTCCGGCCAATTTTCGGCCCAGCATTTT
CDR3 protein: CASSSGQFSAQHF
V gene: TRBV27
J gene: TRBJ1-5
D gene: .
clone size: .

CDR3 DNA: TGCGCCAGCAGCCAAAATACAGGGGGCGGCGACGAGCAGTACTTC
CDR3 protein: CASSQNTGGGDEQYF
V gene: TRBV4-1
J gene: TRBJ2-7
D gene: TRBD1
clone size: .

CDR3 DNA: TGTGCCAGCAACCGAGGGACAGGGGAAGGGAGCAATCAGCCCCAGCATTTT
CDR3 protein: CASNRGTGEGSNQPQHF
V gene: TRBV12-3/TRBV12-4
J gene: TRBJ1-5
D gene: TRBD1
clone size: .

CDR3 DNA: TGTGCCAGCAGCAGACCCGGGGTAGCCCCCTATGGCTACACCTTC
CDR3 protein: CASSRPGVAPYGYTF
V gene: TRBV12-3/TRBV12-4
J gene: TRBJ1-2
D gene: .
clone size: .

CDR3 DNA: TGTGCCAGCAGTGTTCTAGCGGGGGGTAATGAGCAGTTCTTC
CDR3 protein: CASSVLAGGNEQFF
V gene: TRBV12-3/TRBV12-4
J gene: TRBJ2-1
D gene: TRBD2
clone size: .

CDR3 DNA: TGTGCCAGCAGCCCGGGAGACGGGGATCCTAGCACAGATACGCAGTATTTT
CDR3 protein: CASSPGDGDPSTDTQYF
V gene: TRBV5-8
J gene: TRBJ2-3
D gene: .
clone size: .

CDR3 DNA: TGTGCCAGCAGTTTCTCCACCCTGGCGCAGGTACCTCAGCCCCAGCATTTT
CDR3 protein: CASSFSTLAQVPQPQHF
V gene: TRBV28
J gene: TRBJ1-5
D gene: .
clone size: .